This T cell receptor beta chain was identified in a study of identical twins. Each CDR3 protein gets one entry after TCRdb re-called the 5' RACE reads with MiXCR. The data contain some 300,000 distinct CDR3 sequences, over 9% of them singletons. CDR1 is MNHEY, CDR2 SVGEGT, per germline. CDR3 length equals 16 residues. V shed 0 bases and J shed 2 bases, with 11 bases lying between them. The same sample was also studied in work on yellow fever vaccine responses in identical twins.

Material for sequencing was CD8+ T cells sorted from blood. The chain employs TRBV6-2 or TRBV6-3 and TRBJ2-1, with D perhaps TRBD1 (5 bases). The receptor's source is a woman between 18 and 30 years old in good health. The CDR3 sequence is CASSYSSRAAYNEQFF. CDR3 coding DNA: TGTGCCAGCAGTTACTCCAGCAGGGCCGCCTACAATGAGCAGTTCTTC.